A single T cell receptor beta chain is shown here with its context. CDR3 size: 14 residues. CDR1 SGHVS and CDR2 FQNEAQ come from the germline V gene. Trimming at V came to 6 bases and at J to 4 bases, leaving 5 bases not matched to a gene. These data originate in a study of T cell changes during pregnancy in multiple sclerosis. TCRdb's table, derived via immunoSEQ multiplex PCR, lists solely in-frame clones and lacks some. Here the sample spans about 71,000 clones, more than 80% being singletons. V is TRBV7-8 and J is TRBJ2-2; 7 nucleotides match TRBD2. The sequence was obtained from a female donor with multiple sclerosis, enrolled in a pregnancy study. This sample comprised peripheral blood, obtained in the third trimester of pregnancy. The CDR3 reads CASRIPGGTGELFF. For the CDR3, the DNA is TGTGCCAGCAGGATCCCGGGGGGCACCGGGGAGCTGTTTTTT.